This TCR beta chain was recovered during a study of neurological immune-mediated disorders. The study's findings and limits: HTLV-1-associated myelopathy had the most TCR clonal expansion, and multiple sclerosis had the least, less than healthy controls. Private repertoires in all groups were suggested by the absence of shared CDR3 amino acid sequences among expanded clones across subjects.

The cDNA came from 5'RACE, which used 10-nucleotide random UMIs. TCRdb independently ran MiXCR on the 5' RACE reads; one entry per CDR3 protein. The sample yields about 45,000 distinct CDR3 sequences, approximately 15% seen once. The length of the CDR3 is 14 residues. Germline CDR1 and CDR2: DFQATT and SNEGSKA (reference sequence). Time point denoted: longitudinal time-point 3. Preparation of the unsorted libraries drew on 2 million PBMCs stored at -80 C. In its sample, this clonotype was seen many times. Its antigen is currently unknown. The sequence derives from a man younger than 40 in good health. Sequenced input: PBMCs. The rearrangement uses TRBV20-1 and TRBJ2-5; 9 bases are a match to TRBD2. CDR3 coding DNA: TGCAGGCCCTTTAGCGGGAGTTTGGGGGAGACCCAGTACTTC. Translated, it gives CRPFSGSLGETQYF.